The sequence of this T cell receptor beta chain was determined in a study of long-term antiretroviral therapy in people with HIV (dated by TCRdb to 2021 to 2024). At the level of the whole study: The earliest samples were collected about a decade before the 2015 WHO recommendation for immediate ART, when ART was typically delayed until CD4 counts fell. A retrospective serial study tested whether ART initiation and durable HIV suppression were associated with changes in peripheral blood TRB repertoire composition and diversity. From some 27 adults with confirmed HIV infection, the cohort provided 192 cryopreserved PBMC samples, gathered serially across a mean of approximately six years (range 1-12). About two fifths of the roughly 30 participants with HIV were female. Test extractions of a monoclonal T-cell line alongside about 35 polyclonal samples showed no cross-contamination during QIAcube processing.

Regarding this clone: Its binding antigen is unknown. Per-base quality was not reported, and no clone a single base away is much larger than it.

Paper-wide results and their limitations: CDR3 length ranges in HIV repertoires were narrower than in controls, and network structure suggested an antigen-experienced repertoire with only a slight naive shift after ART. At every time point, the repertoire was dominated by expanded TRB clones first identified before ART initiation, although this dominance fluctuated and, in many PLHIV, declined after ART. Inferences about post-ART repertoire changes are limited because no data were available on ART adherence, viral resistance or therapy changes. The samples were dated from about 2003 to 2018, and the ART regimens that were used may be less effective than current ART regimens. Because PBMC availability was limited, only the TCR beta chain was sequenced, with no alpha chain pairing. ART initiation was associated with a significant increase in TRB diversity, but diversity stayed significantly below transplant donor controls even after long-term ART. Because cell numbers in pre-ART samples were limited, unsorted PBMC were profiled instead of sorted CD4+ and CD8+ T cells.

Inclusion was restricted to participants for whom at least one PBMC sample before ART initiation and at least two post-ART samples were available. Every participant with HIV received treatment in the United States of America. Before DNA extraction, cryopreserved samples of roughly 1-10 million PBMC were thawed and washed. At the time of the earliest PBMC sample, participants with HIV were aged between roughly 23 and 60 years. PBMC samples from each participant spanned 1-4 timepoints before ART initiation and 2-8 timepoints after ART initiation, with a median of 7 samples. For every participant, serial HIV viral load, CD4+ T-cell count, ART history and demographic data were obtained. A Qiagen kit on a QIAcube was used to extract genomic DNA from unsorted PBMC, with samples processed in batches of 12. CDR3 length: 14 amino acids, cysteine to phenylalanine. Only the CDR3 portion is preserved as DNA: 42 bases, with reading frame beginning at the first base. The germline V gene gives CDR1 as MNHNS and CDR2 as SASEGT. Relative to germline, V is missing 6 bases and J is missing 3 bases, with 6 bases of the junction outside any gene match.

Sequencing of the TRB variable region was done with the immunoSEQ hsTCRB v3.0 assay at survey level resolution. The targeted TRB sequencing depth was roughly 40,000-55,000 T-cell genomes per sample. An Illumina MiSeq with a v3 150-cycle kit was used to sequence the pooled TRB libraries. The authors processed their data as follows. Repertoire analysis was run in R within a reproducible Nextflow workflow that covered QC, data transformation and analysis. LymphoSeq2, an R package for AIRR-Seq data exploration, was used to implement custom analyses. A few samples that produced fewer than 5000 total TRB sequences were removed, so some 190 HIV repertoires were analyzed. Among the approximately 180 retained HIV repertoires, approximately 61 were collected before ART initiation and under 150 after ART initiation. Repertoires were downsampled to 5000 TRB nucleotide sequences, and summary statistics were averaged over 100 downsampling iterations. Only TRB sequences with CDR3 regions of at least seven amino acids were retained for analysis. Diversity was assessed using a clonality score derived from Shannon entropy and using the Gini coefficient. Repertoire networks linked the top 5000 CDR3 amino acid sequences whenever two sequences differed by an edit distance of one. For TRB CDR3 amino acid sequences, antigen specificity groups and MHC restriction were predicted with GLIPH2. To flag known CMV, EBV, HIV or tissue antigen associations, CDR3 amino acid sequences were matched against VDJdb and McPAS-TCR. Pre-ART, post-ART and control groups were compared with Wilcoxon signed-rank tests and Holm-Bonferroni correction. This immuneACCESS table, as held by TCRdb, lists in-frame sequences with V and J called but not all clones. Of the missing ones, under half trace to an unresolved V gene in checked studies; the others have no known cause. The V and J calls and clone size are taken from that table; D and trimming were inferred from the DNA. Within this sample are tens of thousands of clones, with more than 95% of them counted one time only. Jointly, the top ten make up just under 3% of the sample.

The receptor was derived from a man under 40 with HIV. Source: unsorted PBMCs, taken 6.9 years after starting antiretroviral therapy. The V and J genes are TRBV6-1 and TRBJ2-7, with 9 junctional bases fitting TRBD1. The nucleotides are TGTGCCAGCAGAGAGACAGGGGGGGTCTACGAGCAGTACTTC. Translation gives CASRETGGVYEQYF.